A selection of T cell receptor beta chains follows, all from one sample in a study of cytomegalovirus exposure and HLA in healthy donors. The repertoire was sequenced with immunoSEQ multiplex PCR; TCRdb's copy has only in-frame clones and lacks some. This sample's table reports 130,000 or so clones. Sample: PBMCs. The receptors originated from a middle-aged woman in good health and CMV-seronegative. Each CDR3 is given with its conserved first and last residue. The D gene is left open where the match is weak.

d_gene: .; v_gene: TRBV28; j_gene: TRBJ1-5; CDR3nt: TGTGCCAGCAGTTTATGGTTCCCAGGCAATCAGCCCCAGCATTTT; CDR3aa: CASSLWFPGNQPQHF
d_gene: TRBD1; v_gene: TRBV18; j_gene: TRBJ1-4; CDR3nt: TGTGCCAGCCGTCGGGACAGGGGAGAAAAACTGTTTTTT; CDR3aa: CASRRDRGEKLFF
d_gene: .; v_gene: TRBV10-3; j_gene: TRBJ1-1; CDR3nt: TGTGCCATCAGTGAGAATTCTTTTGAAGCTTTCTTT; CDR3aa: CAISENSFEAFF
d_gene: .; v_gene: TRBV4-3; j_gene: TRBJ2-1; CDR3nt: TGCGCCAGCAGCCAACAGTACTACAATGAGCAGTTCTTC; CDR3aa: CASSQQYYNEQFF
d_gene: TRBD1; v_gene: TRBV7-9; j_gene: TRBJ1-2; CDR3nt: TGTGCCAGCAGCTCCACAGGGGGCAATGGCTACACCTTC; CDR3aa: CASSSTGGNGYTF
d_gene: TRBD2; v_gene: TRBV4-2; j_gene: TRBJ2-2; CDR3nt: TGTGCCAGCAGCCAAGATCTGCGGTTAGCGGGGGCCGGGCACGGGGAGCTGTTTTTT; CDR3aa: CASSQDLRLAGAGHGELFF
d_gene: .; v_gene: TRBV25-1; j_gene: TRBJ1-5; CDR3nt: TGTGCCAGCAGTGAATCCGGGAACAATCAGCCCCAGCATTTT; CDR3aa: CASSESGNNQPQHF
d_gene: .; v_gene: TRBV7-9; j_gene: TRBJ1-2; CDR3nt: TGTGCCAGCAGCTTACACGGGGATCCCTCTGGCTACACCTTC; CDR3aa: CASSLHGDPSGYTF
d_gene: .; v_gene: TRBV6-6; j_gene: TRBJ1-1; CDR3nt: TGTGCCAGCAGTTACTCGAGTACAGTCTACACTGAAGCTTTCTTT; CDR3aa: CASSYSSTVYTEAFF
d_gene: .; v_gene: TRBV4-2; j_gene: TRBJ1-6; CDR3nt: TGTGCCAGCAGCCCCCGCGGGGATAGCTCACCCCTCCACTTT; CDR3aa: CASSPRGDSSPLHF
d_gene: .; v_gene: TRBV4-2; j_gene: TRBJ2-6; CDR3nt: TGTGCCAGCAGTAGGAGAGGGGGTAGCTCTGGGGCCAACGTCCTGACTTTC; CDR3aa: CASSRRGGSSGANVLTF
d_gene: TRBD1; v_gene: TRBV18; j_gene: TRBJ1-1; CDR3nt: TGTGCCAGCTCAGGGACAGGGGGGAAGAACACTGAAGCTTTCTTT; CDR3aa: CASSGTGGKNTEAFF
d_gene: .; v_gene: TRBV5-1; j_gene: TRBJ1-2; CDR3nt: TGCGCCAGCAGCTTGGACAGGGTTGGCTACACCTTC; CDR3aa: CASSLDRVGYTF
d_gene: .; v_gene: TRBV5-4; j_gene: TRBJ2-1; CDR3nt: TGTGCCAGCAGCTTAGGGAGCAGAGGCCAGACAGGTGAGCAGTTCTTC; CDR3aa: CASSLGSRGQTGEQFF
d_gene: .; v_gene: TRBV4-1; j_gene: TRBJ1-2; CDR3nt: TGCGCCAGCAGCCAAGACGTGGCAGTAAGAACCTATGGCTACACCTTC; CDR3aa: CASSQDVAVRTYGYTF
d_gene: TRBD1; v_gene: TRBV19; j_gene: TRBJ1-5; CDR3nt: TGTGCCAGTAACATAGGGGCAGGGGGCGCCCCGAAGCCCCAGCATTTT; CDR3aa: CASNIGAGGAPKPQHF
d_gene: TRBD1; v_gene: TRBV2; j_gene: TRBJ2-3; CDR3nt: TGTGCCAGCAGACCGGGACAGGGTTATGCAGATACGCAGTATTTT; CDR3aa: CASRPGQGYADTQYF
d_gene: .; v_gene: TRBV5-4; j_gene: TRBJ1-1; CDR3nt: TGTGCCAGCAGCCCGGACAGACTGAACACTGAAGCTTTCTTT; CDR3aa: CASSPDRLNTEAFF
d_gene: .; v_gene: TRBV6-1; j_gene: TRBJ2-7; CDR3nt: TGTGCCAGCAGTGAATGGCGGGGAGGTGGTTTTGACGAGCAGTACTTC; CDR3aa: CASSEWRGGGFDEQYF
d_gene: TRBD2; v_gene: TRBV7-9; j_gene: TRBJ2-3; CDR3nt: TGTGCCAGCAGCTTAGCAGCGGGGGGGCCCTCAGATACGCAGTATTTT; CDR3aa: CASSLAAGGPSDTQYF
d_gene: TRBD1; v_gene: TRBV4-3; j_gene: TRBJ1-2; CDR3nt: TGCGCCAGCAGCCGGGACAGGGTCTCTAACTATGGCTACACCTTC; CDR3aa: CASSRDRVSNYGYTF
d_gene: TRBD1; v_gene: TRBV28; j_gene: TRBJ1-1; CDR3nt: TGTGCGTTAAGGGGGCAGAACACTGAAGCTTTCTTT; CDR3aa: CALRGQNTEAFF
d_gene: .; v_gene: TRBV11-2; j_gene: TRBJ1-3; CDR3nt: TGTGCCAGCAGCTTCCGTCCCCTCGGCTCTGGAAACACCATATATTTT; CDR3aa: CASSFRPLGSGNTIYF
d_gene: TRBD1; v_gene: TRBV6-5; j_gene: TRBJ1-1; CDR3nt: TGTGCCAGCAGTAAACGACAGGGGTCGAGGACTGAAGCTTTCTTT; CDR3aa: CASSKRQGSRTEAFF
d_gene: .; v_gene: TRBV4-1; j_gene: TRBJ1-2; CDR3nt: TGCGCCAGCAGCCAGGCAGGGGTCCGCGGCTATGGCTACACCTTC; CDR3aa: CASSQAGVRGYGYTF
d_gene: .; v_gene: TRBV7-2; j_gene: TRBJ1-2; CDR3nt: TGTGCCAGCAGCTTAGCAAAGGGAGGTGACTATGGCTACACCTTC; CDR3aa: CASSLAKGGDYGYTF